A selection of T cell receptor beta chains follows, all from one sample in a study of T cell changes during pregnancy in multiple sclerosis. Assay used: immunoSEQ multiplex PCR; TCRdb lists only in-frame clones, some missing. The repertoire has about 100,000 clones, 90% to 95% of them found once; the top ten carry 0.7% to 0.9%. The starting material was peripheral blood, obtained before pregnancy. The receptors derive from a female donor with multiple sclerosis, enrolled in a pregnancy study. The CDR3 runs from the conserved cysteine through the conserved F or W. The order of the fields is J gene, V gene, clone size, D gene, CDR3 protein, CDR3 DNA. The D gene is left open where the match is weak. Not every row has a clone size; where given, it reads once, few, many or a size class.

J gene: TRBJ2-2
V gene: TRBV27
clone size: NA
D gene: TRBD1
CDR3 protein: CASSYTGAGELFF
CDR3 DNA: TGTGCCAGCAGTTACACAGGGGCCGGGGAGCTGTTTTTT

J gene: TRBJ2-5
V gene: TRBV5-1
clone size: NA
D gene: NA
CDR3 protein: CASSLSPTLEAETQYF
CDR3 DNA: TGCGCCAGCAGCTTGAGTCCGACGCTTGAAGCGGAGACCCAGTACTTC

J gene: TRBJ2-7
V gene: TRBV2
clone size: NA
D gene: NA
CDR3 protein: CASSGLPIHEQYF
CDR3 DNA: TGTGCCAGCAGTGGCCTACCGATCCACGAGCAGTACTTC

J gene: TRBJ2-1
V gene: TRBV9
clone size: NA
D gene: TRBD2
CDR3 protein: CASSVSGLAGEINEQFF
CDR3 DNA: TGTGCCAGCAGCGTAAGTGGACTAGCGGGAGAAATAAATGAGCAGTTCTTC

J gene: TRBJ2-7
V gene: TRBV5-1
clone size: NA
D gene: TRBD2
CDR3 protein: CASSAGASGSYEQYF
CDR3 DNA: TGCGCCAGCAGCGCAGGCGCTAGCGGGAGCTACGAGCAGTACTTC

J gene: TRBJ2-6
V gene: TRBV19
clone size: NA
D gene: NA
CDR3 protein: CASSIDWQDSGANVLTF
CDR3 DNA: TGTGCCAGTAGTATAGACTGGCAGGACTCTGGGGCCAACGTCCTGACTTTC

J gene: TRBJ2-2
V gene: TRBV6-6
clone size: NA
D gene: TRBD1
CDR3 protein: CAAGYGQGGTGELFF
CDR3 DNA: TGTGCCGCAGGATACGGACAGGGAGGCACCGGGGAGCTGTTTTTT

J gene: TRBJ2-7
V gene: TRBV4-1
clone size: NA
D gene: NA
CDR3 protein: CASSQVMGGGGLGEQYF
CDR3 DNA: TGCGCCAGCAGCCAAGTCATGGGGGGAGGGGGGCTGGGGGAGCAGTACTTC

J gene: TRBJ2-1
V gene: TRBV11-1
clone size: NA
D gene: TRBD1
CDR3 protein: CASSVGQGSYNEQFF
CDR3 DNA: TGTGCCAGCAGCGTGGGACAGGGGTCCTACAATGAGCAGTTCTTC

J gene: TRBJ2-7
V gene: TRBV28
clone size: NA
D gene: NA
CDR3 protein: CASSFGTGEQYF
CDR3 DNA: TGTGCCAGCAGTTTCGGGACTGGGGAGCAGTACTTC

J gene: TRBJ2-1
V gene: TRBV18
clone size: NA
D gene: NA
CDR3 protein: CASSLTVAGGLSEQFF
CDR3 DNA: TGTGCCAGCTCCTTGACCGTAGCTGGAGGGCTGAGTGAGCAGTTCTTC

J gene: TRBJ2-3
V gene: TRBV7-2
clone size: once
D gene: TRBD2
CDR3 protein: CASSSAGTSSTDTQYF
CDR3 DNA: TGTGCCAGCAGCTCGGCCGGGACTAGCAGTACAGATACGCAGTATTTT

J gene: TRBJ2-3
V gene: TRBV7-9
clone size: NA
D gene: NA
CDR3 protein: CASSPEGADTQYF
CDR3 DNA: TGTGCCAGCAGCCCCGAGGGCGCAGATACGCAGTATTTT

J gene: TRBJ1-2
V gene: TRBV4-2
clone size: NA
D gene: TRBD1
CDR3 protein: CASSQEIGQGYGYTF
CDR3 DNA: TGTGCCAGCAGCCAAGAAATCGGACAGGGGTATGGCTACACCTTC

J gene: TRBJ1-2
V gene: TRBV29-1
clone size: NA
D gene: TRBD1
CDR3 protein: CSVRTPLTGGYGYTF
CDR3 DNA: TGCAGCGTACGAACCCCGTTGACAGGGGGCTATGGCTACACCTTC

J gene: TRBJ2-7
V gene: TRBV6-1
clone size: NA
D gene: NA
CDR3 protein: CASSARDKPYEQYF
CDR3 DNA: TGTGCCAGCAGTGCCCGGGACAAGCCCTACGAGCAGTACTTC

J gene: TRBJ2-3
V gene: TRBV6-1
clone size: NA
D gene: NA
CDR3 protein: CASAYRLQDTQYF
CDR3 DNA: TGTGCCAGCGCTTACAGATTACAAGATACGCAGTATTTT

J gene: TRBJ1-1
V gene: TRBV5-5
clone size: NA
D gene: TRBD1
CDR3 protein: CASTRDRVSTEAFF
CDR3 DNA: TGTGCCAGCACCCGAGACAGGGTGAGCACTGAAGCTTTCTTT

J gene: TRBJ2-7
V gene: TRBV5-1
clone size: NA
D gene: NA
CDR3 protein: CASSREGDSYEQYF
CDR3 DNA: TGCGCCAGCAGCCGCGAAGGGGACTCCTACGAGCAGTACTTC

J gene: TRBJ1-2
V gene: TRBV7-9
clone size: NA
D gene: NA
CDR3 protein: CASSSLDKNYGYTF
CDR3 DNA: TGTGCCAGCAGCTCTTTGGACAAAAACTATGGCTACACCTTC

J gene: TRBJ1-5
V gene: TRBV6-1
clone size: NA
D gene: TRBD1
CDR3 protein: CASSGQGGGQPQHF
CDR3 DNA: TGTGCCAGCTCCGGACAGGGGGGAGGTCAGCCCCAGCATTTT

J gene: TRBJ2-2
V gene: TRBV28
clone size: NA
D gene: TRBD1
CDR3 protein: CAIGQGVTGELFF
CDR3 DNA: TGTGCTATCGGACAGGGGGTCACCGGGGAGCTGTTTTTT